The rows below give T cell receptor beta chains drawn from one sample of a study of T cell responses to AZD1222 COVID-19 vaccine. Here immunoSEQ multiplex PCR was the method, and the copy in TCRdb shows in-frame clones only, minus some. Among around 130,000 clones, 92% were seen once, and the ten largest hold approximately 1.7%. The sequencing used peripheral blood, collected on day 0 of AZD1222 vaccination. All receptors derive from an adult in good health. The CDR3 runs from the conserved cysteine through the conserved F or W. Each record gives: CDR3 protein, CDR3 DNA, J gene, CDR3 length, D gene, V gene, clone size. D genes are given only for firm matches. Only part of the rows carry a size: once, few, many, or a class if the clone is expanded.

CDR3 protein: CASSRRVSTTDTQYF
CDR3 DNA: TGTGCCAGCAGTCGCAGGGTATCGACCACAGATACGCAGTATTTT
J gene: TRBJ2-3
CDR3 length: 15
D gene: NA
V gene: TRBV2
clone size: NA

CDR3 protein: CASSLVLAGQIYNEQFF
CDR3 DNA: TGTGCCAGCAGCTTAGTGCTAGCGGGCCAGATCTACAATGAGCAGTTCTTC
J gene: TRBJ2-1
CDR3 length: 17
D gene: TRBD2
V gene: TRBV11-2
clone size: NA

CDR3 protein: CASSLGRGGNTEAFF
CDR3 DNA: TGTGCCAGCTCACTAGGCAGGGGCGGGAACACTGAAGCTTTCTTT
J gene: TRBJ1-1
CDR3 length: 15
D gene: NA
V gene: TRBV18
clone size: NA

CDR3 protein: CASSLGPSNEQFF
CDR3 DNA: TGTGCCAGCAGTTTAGGTCCCTCCAATGAGCAGTTCTTC
J gene: TRBJ2-1
CDR3 length: 13
D gene: NA
V gene: TRBV27
clone size: NA

CDR3 protein: CASSPLTVATEAFF
CDR3 DNA: TGTGCCAGTAGTCCCTTGACAGTGGCCACTGAAGCTTTCTTT
J gene: TRBJ1-1
CDR3 length: 14
D gene: NA
V gene: TRBV19
clone size: NA

CDR3 protein: CASSLGGWGADYNEQFF
CDR3 DNA: TGTGCCAGCAGCTTAGGGGGGTGGGGAGCTGACTACAATGAGCAGTTCTTC
J gene: TRBJ2-1
CDR3 length: 17
D gene: NA
V gene: TRBV11-2
clone size: NA

CDR3 protein: CASSIGGIGDSPLHF
CDR3 DNA: TGTGCCAGTAGTATAGGTGGTATCGGGGATTCACCCCTCCACTTT
J gene: TRBJ1-6
CDR3 length: 15
D gene: NA
V gene: TRBV19
clone size: NA

CDR3 protein: CATSEAGTGEVGELFF
CDR3 DNA: TGTGCCACCAGTGAGGCCGGGACAGGGGAGGTCGGGGAGCTGTTTTTT
J gene: TRBJ2-2
CDR3 length: 16
D gene: TRBD1
V gene: TRBV24-1
clone size: NA

CDR3 protein: CASQGADSPGEKLFF
CDR3 DNA: TGTGCCAGCCAGGGTGCCGACAGCCCGGGTGAAAAACTGTTTTTT
J gene: TRBJ1-4
CDR3 length: 15
D gene: NA
V gene: TRBV25-1
clone size: NA

CDR3 protein: CASSLGTGQTMNTEAFF
CDR3 DNA: TGCGCCAGCAGCTTGGGAACTGGACAGACCATGAACACTGAAGCTTTCTTT
J gene: TRBJ1-1
CDR3 length: 17
D gene: NA
V gene: TRBV5-1
clone size: NA

CDR3 protein: CASSSGTDTEAFF
CDR3 DNA: TGTGCCAGCTCATCCGGGACGGACACTGAAGCTTTCTTT
J gene: TRBJ1-1
CDR3 length: 13
D gene: NA
V gene: TRBV18
clone size: NA

CDR3 protein: CASSLVGANYGYTF
CDR3 DNA: TGTGCCAGCAGCTTAGTAGGGGCTAACTATGGCTACACCTTC
J gene: TRBJ1-2
CDR3 length: 14
D gene: NA
V gene: TRBV7-9
clone size: once

CDR3 protein: CASKDRGTHNSPLHF
CDR3 DNA: TGTGCCAGCAAGGACAGGGGAACTCATAATTCACCCCTCCACTTT
J gene: TRBJ1-6
CDR3 length: 15
D gene: TRBD1
V gene: TRBV2
clone size: once

CDR3 protein: CATFGGASYNEQFF
CDR3 DNA: TGTGCCACCTTCGGGGGGGCCTCCTACAATGAGCAGTTCTTC
J gene: TRBJ2-1
CDR3 length: 14
D gene: TRBD2
V gene: TRBV2
clone size: NA

CDR3 protein: CAISDGAMNTEAFF
CDR3 DNA: TGTGCCATCAGTGACGGGGCCATGAACACTGAAGCTTTCTTT
J gene: TRBJ1-1
CDR3 length: 14
D gene: NA
V gene: TRBV10-3
clone size: NA

CDR3 protein: CASFPQRAGSQFF
CDR3 DNA: TGTGCCAGCTTCCCCCAGCGTGCAGGATCGCAGTTCTTC
J gene: TRBJ2-1
CDR3 length: 13
D gene: NA
V gene: TRBV18
clone size: NA

CDR3 protein: CATSRVRGVGDNEQFF
CDR3 DNA: TGTGCCACCAGCAGGGTCCGGGGGGTCGGAGACAATGAGCAGTTCTTC
J gene: TRBJ2-1
CDR3 length: 16
D gene: TRBD2
V gene: TRBV15
clone size: NA

CDR3 protein: CASSPGLGTNEKLFF
CDR3 DNA: TGTGCCAGCTCACCGGGGTTGGGGACTAATGAAAAACTGTTTTTT
J gene: TRBJ1-4
CDR3 length: 15
D gene: NA
V gene: TRBV18
clone size: NA

CDR3 protein: CATSDPGTGVTGELFF
CDR3 DNA: TGTGCCACCAGTGACCCCGGGACAGGGGTTACCGGGGAGCTGTTTTTT
J gene: TRBJ2-2
CDR3 length: 16
D gene: TRBD1
V gene: TRBV24-1
clone size: NA

CDR3 protein: CASTEDGGGPQHF
CDR3 DNA: TGTGCCAGCACCGAGGACGGCGGTGGGCCCCAGCATTTT
J gene: TRBJ1-5
CDR3 length: 13
D gene: NA
V gene: TRBV12-3/TRBV12-4
clone size: once

CDR3 protein: CASSSMDREPNEQFF
CDR3 DNA: TGTGCCAGCAGCTCGATGGACAGGGAACCCAATGAGCAGTTCTTC
J gene: TRBJ2-1
CDR3 length: 15
D gene: TRBD1
V gene: TRBV7-6
clone size: NA

CDR3 protein: CATSRDSGINQPQHF
CDR3 DNA: TGTGCCACCAGCAGAGATTCAGGGATCAATCAGCCCCAGCATTTT
J gene: TRBJ1-5
CDR3 length: 15
D gene: NA
V gene: TRBV15
clone size: NA

CDR3 protein: CATSDRTGEYGYTF
CDR3 DNA: TGTGCCACCAGTGACAGGACAGGGGAGTATGGCTACACCTTC
J gene: TRBJ1-2
CDR3 length: 14
D gene: TRBD1
V gene: TRBV24-1
clone size: NA

CDR3 protein: CASSRDRGPYEQYF
CDR3 DNA: TGTGCCAGCAGCAGGGACAGGGGCCCCTACGAGCAGTACTTC
J gene: TRBJ2-7
CDR3 length: 14
D gene: TRBD1
V gene: TRBV5-8
clone size: NA

CDR3 protein: CASSLRGDTEAFF
CDR3 DNA: TGTGCCAGCAGCTTACGCGGGGACACTGAAGCTTTCTTT
J gene: TRBJ1-1
CDR3 length: 13
D gene: NA
V gene: TRBV7-9
clone size: few

CDR3 protein: CASSPTGRGLYEQYF
CDR3 DNA: TGTGCCAGCAGCCCTACAGGGAGGGGGCTATACGAGCAGTACTTC
J gene: TRBJ2-7
CDR3 length: 15
D gene: NA
V gene: TRBV5-6
clone size: NA

CDR3 protein: CASSLRGQQTYNSPLHF
CDR3 DNA: TGTGCCAGCAGCTTGAGGGGACAGCAAACCTATAATTCACCCCTCCACTTT
J gene: TRBJ1-6
CDR3 length: 17
D gene: TRBD1
V gene: TRBV5-6
clone size: NA

CDR3 protein: CASSLTERLGYTF
CDR3 DNA: TGTGCCAGCAGCTTGACTGAAAGGCTCGGCTACACCTTC
J gene: TRBJ1-2
CDR3 length: 13
D gene: NA
V gene: TRBV5-6
clone size: NA

CDR3 protein: CASSSDRVRADTQYF
CDR3 DNA: TGTGCCAGCAGCTCTGACAGGGTACGAGCAGATACGCAGTATTTT
J gene: TRBJ2-3
CDR3 length: 15
D gene: TRBD1
V gene: TRBV11-2
clone size: NA

CDR3 protein: CASSPLTPGDTEAFF
CDR3 DNA: TGTGCCAGCTCCCCTCTCACGCCAGGGGACACTGAAGCTTTCTTT
J gene: TRBJ1-1
CDR3 length: 15
D gene: NA
V gene: TRBV18
clone size: NA

CDR3 protein: CASSRTGTRGLDNEQFF
CDR3 DNA: TGTGCCAGCTCACGAACCGGGACTAGGGGGTTAGACAATGAGCAGTTCTTC
J gene: TRBJ2-1
CDR3 length: 17
D gene: TRBD2
V gene: TRBV18
clone size: NA

CDR3 protein: CASSLYSPGQGHEQFF
CDR3 DNA: TGTGCCAGCTCACTGTACTCGCCGGGACAGGGTCATGAGCAGTTCTTC
J gene: TRBJ2-1
CDR3 length: 16
D gene: TRBD1
V gene: TRBV18
clone size: NA

CDR3 protein: CASSQRQGIDSGELFF
CDR3 DNA: TGCGCCAGCAGCCAACGACAGGGTATTGATTCCGGGGAGCTGTTTTTT
J gene: TRBJ2-2
CDR3 length: 16
D gene: TRBD1
V gene: TRBV4-3
clone size: NA

CDR3 protein: CASSEAPSSGSGSAQYF
CDR3 DNA: TGTGCCAGCAGTGAGGCTCCCTCGTCCGGCTCTGGTAGCGCCCAGTACTTC
J gene: TRBJ2-5
CDR3 length: 17
D gene: NA
V gene: TRBV6-1
clone size: NA

CDR3 protein: CASSLASWENYGYTF
CDR3 DNA: TGTGCCAGCAGCCTCGCTTCCTGGGAGAACTATGGCTACACCTTC
J gene: TRBJ1-2
CDR3 length: 15
D gene: NA
V gene: TRBV11-3
clone size: NA

CDR3 protein: CASSRATNEKLFF
CDR3 DNA: TGTGCCAGCAGCCGAGCAACTAATGAAAAACTGTTTTTT
J gene: TRBJ1-4
CDR3 length: 13
D gene: NA
V gene: TRBV14
clone size: NA

CDR3 protein: CASSPRQNTGELFF
CDR3 DNA: TGCGCCAGCAGCCCCAGACAGAACACCGGGGAGCTGTTTTTT
J gene: TRBJ2-2
CDR3 length: 14
D gene: NA
V gene: TRBV4-1
clone size: NA